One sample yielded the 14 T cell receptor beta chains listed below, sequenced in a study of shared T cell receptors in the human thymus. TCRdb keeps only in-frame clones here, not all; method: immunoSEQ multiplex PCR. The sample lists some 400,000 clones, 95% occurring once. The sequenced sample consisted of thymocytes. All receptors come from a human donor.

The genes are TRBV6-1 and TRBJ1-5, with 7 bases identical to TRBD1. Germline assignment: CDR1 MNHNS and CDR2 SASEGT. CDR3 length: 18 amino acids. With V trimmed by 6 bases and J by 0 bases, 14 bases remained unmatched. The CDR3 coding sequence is TGTGCCAGCAGGGAACGACAGGGTCCCCGGGGTAGCAATCAGCCCCAGCATTTT. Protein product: CASRERQGPRGSNQPQHF.

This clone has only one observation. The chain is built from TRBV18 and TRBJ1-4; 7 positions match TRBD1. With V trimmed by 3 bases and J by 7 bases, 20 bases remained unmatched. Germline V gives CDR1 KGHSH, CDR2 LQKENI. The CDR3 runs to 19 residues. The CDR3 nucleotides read TGTGCCAGCTCACCGGACAGGAGAGGAGAAAAGGGTCAAATTGAAAAACTGTTTTTT. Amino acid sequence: CASSPDRRGEKGQIEKLFF.

Here the CDR3 reads CASTTFWTGDEQYF. In nucleotides, the CDR3 is TGTGCCAGCACCACCTTTTGGACAGGGGACGAGCAGTACTTC. The chain joins TRBV6-1 to TRBJ2-7; the match to TRBD1 covers 9 bases. The germline gives CDR1 MNHNS, CDR2 SASEGT. V lost 7 bases, J lost 5 bases, and 9 bases stayed unmatched. The CDR3 totals 14 residues.

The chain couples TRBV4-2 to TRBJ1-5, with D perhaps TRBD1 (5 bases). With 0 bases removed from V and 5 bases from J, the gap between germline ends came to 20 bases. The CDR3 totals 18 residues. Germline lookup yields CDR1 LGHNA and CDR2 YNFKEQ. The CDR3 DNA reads TGTGCCAGCAGCCAAGATAAAGCGGCAGGGCCAAAGTATCAGCCCCAGCATTTT. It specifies CASSQDKAAGPKYQPQHF.

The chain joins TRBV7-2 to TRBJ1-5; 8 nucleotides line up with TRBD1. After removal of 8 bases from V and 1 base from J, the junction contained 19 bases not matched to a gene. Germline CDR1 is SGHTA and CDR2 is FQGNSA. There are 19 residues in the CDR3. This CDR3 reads CASSLGCDRGGNSNQPQHF. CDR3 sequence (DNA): TGTGCCAGCTCCCTAGGATGTGACAGGGGTGGTAACAGCAATCAGCCCCAGCATTTT.

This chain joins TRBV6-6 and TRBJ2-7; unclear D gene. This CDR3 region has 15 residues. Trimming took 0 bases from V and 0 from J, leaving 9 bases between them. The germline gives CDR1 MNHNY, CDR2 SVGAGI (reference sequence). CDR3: CASSYSSGSSYEQYF. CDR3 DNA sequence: TGTGCCAGCAGTTACTCGTCGGGCAGCTCCTACGAGCAGTACTTC.

The CDR3 DNA is TGCGCCAGCAGTGGGGGCGGGAGAGGTTACAATGAGCAGTTCTTC. The encoded protein is CASSGGGRGYNEQFF. This chain connects TRBV10-2 to TRBJ2-1; TRBD2 aligns across 7 bases. V lost 4 bases and J lost 4; bases outside the gene matches: 7. The germline CDR1 and CDR2 sequences are WSHSY and SAAADI. The CDR3 loop spans 15 amino acids.

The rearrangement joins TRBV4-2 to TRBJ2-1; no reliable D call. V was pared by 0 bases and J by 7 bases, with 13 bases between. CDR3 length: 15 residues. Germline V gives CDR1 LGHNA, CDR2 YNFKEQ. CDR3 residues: CASSQEVPVMNEQFF. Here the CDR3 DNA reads TGTGCCAGCAGCCAAGAGGTTCCAGTTATGAATGAGCAGTTCTTC.

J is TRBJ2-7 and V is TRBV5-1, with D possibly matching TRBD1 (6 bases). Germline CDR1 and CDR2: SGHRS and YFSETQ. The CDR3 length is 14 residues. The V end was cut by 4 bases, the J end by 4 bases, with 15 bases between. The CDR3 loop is CASSPQGQEYEQYF. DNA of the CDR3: TGCGCCAGCAGCCCGCAGGGGCAAGAGTACGAGCAGTACTTC.

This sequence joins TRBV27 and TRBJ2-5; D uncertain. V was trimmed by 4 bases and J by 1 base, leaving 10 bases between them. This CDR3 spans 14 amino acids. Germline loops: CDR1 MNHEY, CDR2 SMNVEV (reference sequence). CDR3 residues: CASSSLDPQETQYF. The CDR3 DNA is TGTGCCAGCAGTTCCCTTGACCCCCAAGAGACCCAGTACTTC.

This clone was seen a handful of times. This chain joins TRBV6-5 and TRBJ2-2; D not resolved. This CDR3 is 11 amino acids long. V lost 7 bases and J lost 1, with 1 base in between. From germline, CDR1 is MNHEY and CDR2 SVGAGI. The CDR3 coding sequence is TGTGCCAGCAAGAACACCGGGGAGCTGTTTTTT. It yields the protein CASKNTGELFF.

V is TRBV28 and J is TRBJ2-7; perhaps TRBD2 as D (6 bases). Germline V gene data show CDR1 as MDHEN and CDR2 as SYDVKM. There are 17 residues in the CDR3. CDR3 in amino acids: CASSSGRDQEAYEVAVV. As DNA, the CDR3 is TGTGCCAGCAGTTCAGGGCGGGATCAGGAAGCCTACGAAGTCGCCGTGGTC.

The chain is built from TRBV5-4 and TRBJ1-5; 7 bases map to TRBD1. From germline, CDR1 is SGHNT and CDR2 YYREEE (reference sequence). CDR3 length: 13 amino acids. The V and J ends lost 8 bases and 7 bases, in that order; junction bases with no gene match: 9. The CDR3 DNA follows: TGTGCCAGGCGACAGGGTCTGGAGCAGCCCCAGCATTTT. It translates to CARRQGLEQPQHF.

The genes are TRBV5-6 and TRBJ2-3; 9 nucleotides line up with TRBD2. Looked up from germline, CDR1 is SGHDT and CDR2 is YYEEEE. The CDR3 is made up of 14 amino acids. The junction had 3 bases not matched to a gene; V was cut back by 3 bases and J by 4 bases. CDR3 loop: CASSYSGRSDTQYF. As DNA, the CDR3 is TGTGCCAGCAGCTATAGCGGGAGATCAGATACGCAGTATTTT. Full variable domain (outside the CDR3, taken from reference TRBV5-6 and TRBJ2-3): DAGVTQSPTHLIKTRGQQVTLRCSPKSGHDTVSWYQQALGQGPQFIFQYYEEEERQRGNFPDRFSGHQFPNYSSELNVNALLLGDSALYLCASSYSGRSDTQYFGPGTRLTVL.